These T cell receptor beta chains were read from a single sample in a study of neoadjuvant nivolumab and ipilimumab in lung cancer. Sequencing used immunoSEQ multiplex PCR; TCRdb keeps in-frame clones, though not all of them. The table has 39,000 or so clones, roughly 87% seen once. Sequenced here: peripheral blood, sampled before neoadjuvant nivolumab, alone or with ipilimumab. The receptors originated from an adult with non-small cell lung cancer. Each CDR3 is given with its conserved first and last residue. A D gene is named only where the DNA matches it firmly. For some rows the clone size is stated as once, few or many, or as a class when expanded; others skip it.

d_call: .; clone_size: .; v_call: TRBV4-2; j_call: TRBJ2-7; cdr3_aa: CASSQEVLGSYEQYF; cdr3_nt: TGTGCCAGCAGCCAAGAGGTTCTAGGGTCCTACGAGCAGTACTTC
d_call: TRBD2; clone_size: .; v_call: TRBV10-2; j_call: TRBJ2-7; cdr3_aa: CASRDSGTSAHEQYF; cdr3_nt: TGCGCCAGCAGAGACTCCGGGACTAGCGCCCACGAGCAGTACTTC
d_call: TRBD1; clone_size: once; v_call: TRBV5-1; j_call: TRBJ2-3; cdr3_aa: CASGWDRGLDTQYF; cdr3_nt: TGCGCCAGCGGTTGGGACAGGGGGCTTGATACGCAGTATTTT
d_call: TRBD2; clone_size: .; v_call: TRBV30; j_call: TRBJ2-7; cdr3_aa: CAWSLGTSLYEQYF; cdr3_nt: TGTGCCTGGAGTTTAGGGACTAGTCTCTACGAGCAGTACTTC
d_call: TRBD2; clone_size: .; v_call: TRBV7-9; j_call: TRBJ2-7; cdr3_aa: CASSFGLAVYEQYF; cdr3_nt: TGTGCCAGCAGCTTTGGGCTAGCGGTGTACGAGCAGTACTTC
d_call: TRBD1; clone_size: .; v_call: TRBV4-2; j_call: TRBJ1-1; cdr3_aa: CASSQDGTGGMNTEAFF; cdr3_nt: TGTGCCAGCAGCCAAGACGGGACAGGGGGCATGAACACTGAAGCTTTCTTT
d_call: TRBD2; clone_size: .; v_call: TRBV5-4; j_call: TRBJ2-1; cdr3_aa: CASSLRGRPNEQFF; cdr3_nt: TGTGCCAGCAGCTTGCGCGGGAGACCTAATGAGCAGTTCTTC
d_call: TRBD2; clone_size: .; v_call: TRBV19; j_call: TRBJ2-1; cdr3_aa: CASSSGLAEFF; cdr3_nt: TGTGCCAGTAGTAGTGGACTAGCCGAGTTCTTC
d_call: TRBD2; clone_size: .; v_call: TRBV7-9; j_call: TRBJ2-3; cdr3_aa: CASSPRERGGPDTQYF; cdr3_nt: TGTGCCAGCAGCCCACGGGAGCGGGGAGGGCCAGATACGCAGTATTTT
d_call: TRBD1; clone_size: .; v_call: TRBV28; j_call: TRBJ2-7; cdr3_aa: CASSKGQYEQYF; cdr3_nt: TGTGCCAGCAGTAAGGGACAGTACGAGCAGTACTTC
d_call: .; clone_size: .; v_call: TRBV18; j_call: TRBJ2-7; cdr3_aa: CASSPPGAPYEQYF; cdr3_nt: TGTGCCAGCTCACCACCGGGAGCCCCGTACGAGCAGTACTTC
d_call: TRBD2; clone_size: .; v_call: TRBV30; j_call: TRBJ2-7; cdr3_aa: CAWSVGGSSSYEQYF; cdr3_nt: TGTGCCTGGAGTGTAGGCGGGAGCAGTTCCTACGAGCAGTACTTC
d_call: TRBD2; clone_size: .; v_call: TRBV19; j_call: TRBJ2-3; cdr3_aa: CASSATPPSGRSTDTQYF; cdr3_nt: TGTGCCAGTAGTGCCACCCCTCCCAGCGGGAGGAGCACAGATACGCAGTATTTT
d_call: .; clone_size: few; v_call: TRBV2; j_call: TRBJ2-1; cdr3_aa: CASSRDPRQNEQFF; cdr3_nt: TGTGCCAGCAGCAGAGACCCCCGCCAAAATGAGCAGTTCTTC
d_call: .; clone_size: .; v_call: TRBV6-5; j_call: TRBJ1-1; cdr3_aa: CASSYSIRGGTEAFF; cdr3_nt: TGTGCCAGCAGTTACTCGATCAGGGGCGGCACTGAAGCTTTCTTT
d_call: TRBD1; clone_size: .; v_call: TRBV2; j_call: TRBJ2-7; cdr3_aa: CASGGTGYYEQYF; cdr3_nt: TGTGCCAGCGGCGGGACAGGGTACTACGAGCAGTACTTC
d_call: .; clone_size: .; v_call: TRBV9; j_call: TRBJ2-1; cdr3_aa: CASSARGNEQFF; cdr3_nt: TGTGCCAGCAGCGCCCGCGGTAATGAGCAGTTCTTC
d_call: .; clone_size: .; v_call: TRBV6-5; j_call: TRBJ2-7; cdr3_aa: CASQTRAVSPYEQYF; cdr3_nt: TGTGCCAGCCAAACCCGGGCCGTGTCCCCCTACGAGCAGTACTTC
d_call: .; clone_size: .; v_call: TRBV5-4; j_call: TRBJ1-2; cdr3_aa: CASSLYGGGYGYTF; cdr3_nt: TGTGCCAGCAGCTTGTATGGGGGCGGCTATGGCTACACCTTC
d_call: .; clone_size: .; v_call: TRBV18; j_call: TRBJ1-2; cdr3_aa: CASSPSTVSNYGYTF; cdr3_nt: TGTGCCAGCTCACCAAGCACAGTTTCGAACTATGGCTACACCTTC
d_call: .; clone_size: .; v_call: TRBV28; j_call: TRBJ2-5; cdr3_aa: CASTLEGPGETQYF; cdr3_nt: TGTGCCAGCACCCTGGAGGGGCCGGGGGAGACCCAGTACTTC
d_call: TRBD1; clone_size: .; v_call: TRBV6-1; j_call: TRBJ2-5; cdr3_aa: CASRRTGQETQYF; cdr3_nt: TGTGCCAGCAGGCGGACAGGCCAAGAGACCCAGTACTTC
d_call: .; clone_size: once; v_call: TRBV4-1; j_call: TRBJ1-3; cdr3_aa: CASSPSDGNTIYF; cdr3_nt: TGCGCCAGCAGCCCCTCGGATGGAAACACCATATATTTT
d_call: TRBD2; clone_size: .; v_call: TRBV18; j_call: TRBJ2-1; cdr3_aa: CASSPPVTSLSEQFF; cdr3_nt: TGTGCCAGCTCACCGCCCGTGACTAGCTTATCTGAGCAGTTCTTC
d_call: TRBD1; clone_size: .; v_call: TRBV27; j_call: TRBJ1-3; cdr3_aa: CASSPTGGADTIYF; cdr3_nt: TGTGCCAGCAGTCCGACAGGGGGCGCGGACACCATATATTTT
d_call: TRBD1; clone_size: .; v_call: TRBV5-5; j_call: TRBJ2-7; cdr3_aa: CASSLSTGGNYEQYF; cdr3_nt: TGTGCCAGCAGCTTGTCTACAGGGGGGAACTACGAGCAGTACTTC